A single sample gave rise to the 6 T cell receptor beta chains below, sequenced in a study of prognosis after radiotherapy for stage I lung cancer. Two rounds of multiplex PCR amplified TCR beta CDR3 from genomic DNA. Primers specific to each TRBV and TRBJ gene were used in first-round PCR. TCRdb itself ran the multiplex PCR reads through MiXCR, one entry per CDR3 protein. The sample consists of roughly 38,000 distinct CDR3 sequences, approximately 25% of them appearing once. Sequencing was performed on PBMCs, taken before or after stereotactic body radiation therapy (not recorded which). These TCRs come from a donor of 50 years or more with non-small cell lung cancer.

This clonotype was detected many times. V is TRBV7-2 and J is TRBJ2-3; 7 nucleotides line up with TRBD2. Germline assignment: CDR1 SGHTA and CDR2 FQGNSA. The CDR3 covers 13 residues. The V gene end was trimmed by 8 bases and the J gene end by 2 bases; junction bases not matched to a gene: 4. The chain's CDR3 is CASGGDPTDTQYF. CDR3 DNA: TGTGCCAGCGGGGGGGACCCCACAGATACGCAGTATTTT. Using reference TRBV7-2 and TRBJ2-3 for the parts outside the CDR3, the full variable domain is GAGVSQSPSNKVTEKGKDVELRCDPISGHTALYWYRQSLGQGLEFLIYFQGNSAPDKSGLPSDRFSAERTGGSVSTLTIQRTQQEDSAVYLCASGGDPTDTQYFGPGTRLTVL.

The table lists this clonotype with a few counts. The genes are TRBV5-4 and TRBJ1-6; 7 positions agree with TRBD1. This CDR3 spans 15 amino acids. V lost 0 bases to trimming and J lost 8 bases; unmatched junction nucleotides: 5. Per germline, CDR1 SGHNT and CDR2 YYREEE (reference sequence). Written as DNA, the CDR3 is TGTGCCAGCAGCTTGGCTGGGACAGTATATTCACCCCTCCACTTT. Amino acid sequence: CASSLAGTVYSPLHF.

This clonotype was detected many times. The chain links TRBV27 to TRBJ1-6; 11 bases are a match to TRBD1. CDR1 is MNHEY and CDR2 is SMNVEV in the germline V gene (reference sequence). The junction had 3 bases not matched to a gene; V was cut back by 1 base and J by 10 bases. There are 15 residues in the CDR3. The CDR3 here is CASSLLGTGGSPLHF. The CDR3 DNA follows: TGTGCCAGCAGTTTATTAGGGACAGGGGGATCACCCCTCCACTTT.

In its sample, this clonotype ranks as medium-sized (0.01 to 0.1%). The gene calls are TRBV6-1 and TRBJ2-1, with D possibly TRBD2 on 6 matching bases. CDR1 MNHNS and CDR2 SASEGT come from the germline V gene. The length of the CDR3 is 16 residues. Trimming left V 6 bases short and J 9 bases short, with 24 bases between. The CDR3 sequence is CASSGRGLLSPTEQFF. The CDR3 nucleotides are TGTGCCAGCAGCGGGAGAGGACTCCTTAGCCCAACTGAGCAGTTCTTC.

This clonotype appeared many times. The J gene is TRBJ2-3, the V gene TRBV20-1; D is perhaps TRBD2 (7 bases). Per germline, CDR1 DFQATT and CDR2 SNEGSKA (reference sequence). This CDR3 spans 16 amino acids. V gave up 8 bases and J gave up 0 bases, with 21 bases separating them. The CDR3: CSTLGGVPMSTDTQYF. CDR3 DNA sequence: TGCAGTACCCTAGGGGGGGTACCAATGAGCACAGATACGCAGTATTTT.

Remarks on this clonotype: A read error is possible here, since a much larger clone lies one base away. V is TRBV19 and J is TRBJ1-1; D may be TRBD1 (6 bases). The V gene lost 7 bases and the J gene lost 1 base, with 19 bases spanning the gap. The CDR3 consists of 16 residues. Germline values: CDR1 LNHDA, CDR2 SQIVND (reference sequence). The CDR3 region is CASTHLVVQGNTEAFF. CDR3 sequence (DNA): TGTGCCAGTACCCACTTGGTGGTACAGGGGAACACTGAAGCTTTCTTT. Variable domain in full (rest from reference TRBV19 and TRBJ1-1): DGGITQSPKYLFRKEGQNVTLSCEQNLNHDAMYWYRQDPGQGLRLIYYSQIVNDFQKGDIAEGYSVSREKKESFPLTVTSAQKNPTAFYLCASTHLVVQGNTEAFFGQGTRLTVV.